This T cell receptor (beta chain) derives from a study of T cells in Graves' hyperthyroidism and ophthalmopathy. To note about this clonotype: Its antigen is unidentified.

Whole-study findings and limits: Classification by a 13 V-J model distinguished ophthalmopathy from stable hyperthyroidism. The model forecast ophthalmopathy, anticipating it by a median about six months before onset.

Germline V gene lookup returns CDR1 SNHLY and CDR2 FYNNEI. Trimming stripped 6 bases from V and 6 bases from J, with 18 bases between. The CDR3 spans 15 residues. TCR beta CDR3 regions were amplified from RNA. HTBI primers were used for first-round RT-PCR of the TCR CDR3. TCRdb processed the multiplex PCR reads anew with MiXCR; each CDR3 protein has one entry. There are under 700,000 distinct CDR3 sequences in the sample; around 42% occur only once, and about 8.2% lies in the top ten. This TCR was sampled from a woman in her late teens or twenties with Graves' hyperthyroidism. Sequenced input: peripheral blood or thyroid tissue (not recorded which). V and J are TRBV2 and TRBJ1-5; tentatively, D is TRBD1 (6 bases). The chain's CDR3 is CASSWRTGGRQPQHF. The CDR3 DNA is TGTGCCAGCAGCTGGCGCACGGGGGGCCGTCAGCCCCAGCATTTT.